This T cell receptor (beta chain) was found in a study of blood T cells in healthy people across ages. It was with a sample-barcoded 5' primer and a J-beta primer mix that a second PCR of roughly 6 to 12 cycles was run. MiXCR was run by TCRdb on the 5' RACE reads, yielding one entry per CDR3 protein. The sample includes roughly 800,000 distinct CDR3 sequences, about 53% of them seen just once. The V and J ends lost 4 bases and 1 base, in that order; junction bases with no gene match: 9. CDR3 length equals 16 residues. From germline, CDR1 is SGHDN and CDR2 FVKESK. The receptor's source is an elderly man in good health. The source material was blood. The chain recombines TRBV14 with TRBJ2-5; 7 nucleotides agree with TRBD2. CDR3 amino acids: CASSPPASGVQETQYF. Here the CDR3 DNA reads TGTGCCAGCAGCCCTCCGGCTAGCGGAGTCCAAGAGACCCAGTACTTC.